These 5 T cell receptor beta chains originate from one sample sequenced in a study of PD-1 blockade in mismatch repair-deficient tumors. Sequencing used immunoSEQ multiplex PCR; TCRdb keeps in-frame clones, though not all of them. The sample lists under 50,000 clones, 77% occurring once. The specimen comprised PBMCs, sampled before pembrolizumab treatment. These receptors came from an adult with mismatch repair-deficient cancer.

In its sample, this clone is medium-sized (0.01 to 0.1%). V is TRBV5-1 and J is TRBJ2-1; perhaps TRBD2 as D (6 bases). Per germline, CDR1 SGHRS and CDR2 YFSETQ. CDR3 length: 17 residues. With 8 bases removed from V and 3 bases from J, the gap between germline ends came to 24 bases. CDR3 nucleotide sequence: TGCGCCAGTGGGGGGTCACAGAGGGCGGGAATCTACAATGAGCAGTTCTTC. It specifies CASGGSQRAGIYNEQFF.

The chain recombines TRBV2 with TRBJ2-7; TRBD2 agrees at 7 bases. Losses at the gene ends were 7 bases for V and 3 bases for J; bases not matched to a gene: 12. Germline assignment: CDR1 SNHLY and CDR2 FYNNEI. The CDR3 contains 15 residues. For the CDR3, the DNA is TGTGCCAGCAAGGGGTCGGCGGGAGAGGGCTACGAGCAGTACTTC. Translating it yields CASKGSAGEGYEQYF.

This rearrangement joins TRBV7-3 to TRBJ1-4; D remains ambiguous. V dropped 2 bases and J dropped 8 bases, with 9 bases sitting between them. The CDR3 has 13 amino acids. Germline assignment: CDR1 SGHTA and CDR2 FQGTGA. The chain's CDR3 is CASSLGPWEKLFF. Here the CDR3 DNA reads TGTGCCAGCAGCTTAGGCCCCTGGGAAAAACTGTTTTTT.

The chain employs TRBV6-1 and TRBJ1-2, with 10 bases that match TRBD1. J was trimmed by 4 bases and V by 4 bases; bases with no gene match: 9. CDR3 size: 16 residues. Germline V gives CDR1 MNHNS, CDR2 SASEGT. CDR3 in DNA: TGTGCCAGCAGTGCGGACAGGGGGTACAGAGGCTATGGCTACACCTTC. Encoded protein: CASSADRGYRGYGYTF.

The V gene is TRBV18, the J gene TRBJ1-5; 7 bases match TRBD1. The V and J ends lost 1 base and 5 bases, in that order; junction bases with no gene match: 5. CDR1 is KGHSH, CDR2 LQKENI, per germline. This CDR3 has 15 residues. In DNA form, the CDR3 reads TGTGCCAGCTCACCACAGGGGACAGCGGATCAGCCCCAGCATTTT. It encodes CASSPQGTADQPQHF.